This T cell receptor beta chain is drawn from a study of CD8 T cells in Susac syndrome. An amount of RNA that ranged from roughly 0.5 to 1 ug was reverse transcribed with random hexamers. Amplification of TCR beta CDR3 was carried out by immunoSEQ multiplex PCR, which covered 54 Vbeta and 13 Jbeta segments. One entry per CDR3 protein results from TCRdb running MiXCR on the immunoSEQ multiplex PCR reads. Of about 120,000 distinct CDR3 sequences listed, 90% to 95% are singletons. Germline trimming cut 4 bases from V and 7 bases from J; bases unmatched to any gene: 9. This CDR3 spans 15 amino acids. In germline, CDR1 is SGDLS, CDR2 YYNGEE. TEMRA cells were FACS-enriched, and CD8+ and CD4+ T cells were isolated negatively.

Sequenced material: CD4+ T cells from PBMCs. This chain connects TRBV9 to TRBJ1-5; TRBD1 matches at 9 bases. This TCR was recovered from a human donor in good health. CDR3 protein: CASSLGQGEGQPQHF. CDR3 coding DNA: TGTGCCAGCAGCCTGGGACAGGGAGAGGGACAGCCCCAGCATTTT.